This TCR beta chain was documented in a study of blood T cell repertoires in COVID-19 (TCRdb year 2020). With respect to the entire study: Samples covering the acute and convalescent phases of COVID-19 were provided by collaborators in the United States, Italy and Spain. A freely available public database, intended as a resource for researchers studying the immune response to SARS-CoV-2, is where the repertoires were released. Where HLA class I and class II types were available, the types were taken from metadata supplied by the sample provider, not from assay-based typing. The dataset comprised deeply sampled blood TCRbeta repertoires from subjects exposed to, actively infected with, or recovered from COVID-19. The samples were drawn from the first 160 participants of the ongoing ImmuneRACE study and from 1,254 subjects provided by 6 global collaborators. Nearly every sample came with metadata listing a de-identified subject ID, COVID-19 status, age in years and sex. The material from the prospective study consisted of cDNA or gDNA derived from T cells, B-cell-depleted T cells, or PBMCs.

A note on this clone: No antigen is known for it. No much larger clone is present one base from it, and per-base qualities are unavailable.

Findings and caveats that apply to the study as a whole: The quantity of clinical and demographic metadata differed by source and by participant and was supplied without curation.

The immunoSEQ Assay, a bias-controlled multiplex PCR, was used to amplify TCRbeta CDR3 regions from genomic DNA. The authors' pipeline ran thus. The number of nucleated cells in each sample was estimated from the amplification of reference gene primers within the assay. To quantify the absolute abundance of each unique TCRbeta CDR3 rearrangement, sequence reads were collapsed and filtered. Productive Simpson clonality was computed per sample as the square root of Simpson's diversity index over productive rearrangements. TCRdb obtained this table from immuneACCESS and retained in-frame rearrangements with V and J assigned. These tables miss some clones; where compared with another copy, unresolved V genes account for less than half of the shortfall, and the remainder is unexplained. V and J calls and clone size are given by that table; D and trimming were obtained from the DNA. The sample data list 75,000 to 90,000 clones, and approximately 86% of these were observed just once. Of the sample, about 18% is held by the ten largest clones.

The collaborating institutions used their own protocols to collect whole blood in K2EDTA tubes. For TCRbeta analysis, collaborators shipped samples as frozen whole blood, isolated PBMCs, or DNA extracted from either of those sample types. The CDR3, cysteine through phenylalanine, is 15 amino acids long. The entry retains the CDR3 DNA only, 45 bases that are in frame from base 1. CDR1 and CDR2 are drawn from the germline V gene: LGHNA, YNFKEQ. V is pruned by 0 bases and J by 6 bases, leaving 4 bases of the junction without a gene match. The sequenced sample was peripheral blood. This clonotype was sampled from an elderly man with active or convalescent COVID-19. This chain is built from TRBV4-2 and TRBJ2-3, with 9 central nucleotides matching TRBD2. The nucleotide sequence is given as TGTGCCAGCAGCCAAGAGCTAAGCGGGGGGGATACGCAGTATTTT. Translated, it reads CASSQELSGGDTQYF.